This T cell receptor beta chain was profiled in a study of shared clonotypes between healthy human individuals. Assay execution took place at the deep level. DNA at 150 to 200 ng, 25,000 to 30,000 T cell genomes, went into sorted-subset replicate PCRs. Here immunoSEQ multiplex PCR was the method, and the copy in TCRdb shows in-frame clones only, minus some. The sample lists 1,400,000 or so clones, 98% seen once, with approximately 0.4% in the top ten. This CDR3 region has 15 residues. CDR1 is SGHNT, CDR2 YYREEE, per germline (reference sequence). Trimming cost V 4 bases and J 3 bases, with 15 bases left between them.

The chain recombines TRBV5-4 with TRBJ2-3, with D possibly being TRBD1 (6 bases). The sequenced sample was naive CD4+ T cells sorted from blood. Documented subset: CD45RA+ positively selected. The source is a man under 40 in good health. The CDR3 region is CASSLKTGLTDTQYF. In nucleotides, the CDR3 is TGTGCCAGCAGCCTGAAGACAGGTTTAACAGATACGCAGTATTTT.